The 10 T cell receptor beta chains below come from one sample, sequenced in a study of T cell responses to AZD1222 COVID-19 vaccine. Data came from immunoSEQ multiplex PCR; TCRdb stores just in-frame clones and leaves some out. The data contain about 150,000 clones, about 88% of them singletons. The specimen was peripheral blood, collected after recovery from COVID-19. Every receptor here comes from an adult who had recovered from COVID-19.

The chain combines TRBV7-3 with TRBJ2-3, with D uncertain. Trimming stripped 1 base from V and 3 bases from J, with 11 bases between. From germline, CDR1 is SGHTA and CDR2 FQGTGA. The CDR3 totals 15 residues. The CDR3: CASSLMASLTDTQYF. DNA for the CDR3: TGTGCCAGCAGCTTAATGGCGAGTCTAACAGATACGCAGTATTTT.

This CDR3 reads CASTRQVSGNTIYF. The DNA of the CDR3 is TGTGCCAGCACTAGACAGGTCTCTGGAAACACCATATATTTT. The chain joins TRBV2 to TRBJ1-3; the D gene is possibly TRBD1 (6 bases). Germline CDR1 reads SNHLY; CDR2 reads FYNNEI. The CDR3 has 14 residues. V was cut by 7 bases and J by 0 bases, with 10 bases left in between.

In its sample, this clone was seen once. This chain connects TRBV5-6 to TRBJ2-7; 7 bases are a match to TRBD1. In germline, CDR1 is SGHDT, CDR2 YYEEEE. The CDR3 is 16 residues long. V shed 0 bases, J shed 5 bases, and the junction held 11 bases outside the gene matches. CDR3 sequence reads: CASSLGGSQGTHEQYF. CDR3 in DNA: TGTGCCAGCAGCTTGGGGGGCTCACAGGGGACCCACGAGCAGTACTTC.

The V gene is TRBV7-8, the J gene TRBJ1-2; maybe TRBD1 (5 bases). The CDR3 is 15 residues long. The V end lost 1 base, the J end lost 4 bases, and 13 bases lay between the germline ends. Per the germline V gene, CDR1 is SGHVS and CDR2 is FQNEAQ. CDR3 in DNA: TGTGCCAGCAGCTTAGTGCAGGGCGAAAGCTATGGCTACACCTTC. The encoded protein is CASSLVQGESYGYTF.

This clone was picked up one time. The rearrangement joins TRBV18 to TRBJ2-7; 7 bases match TRBD1. This CDR3 comprises 15 residues. Germline values: CDR1 KGHSH, CDR2 LQKENI. With 6 bases clipped from V and 3 bases from J, the junction kept 11 bases outside the gene matches. CDR3 sequence: CASSGSSHRGYEQYF. The DNA for the CDR3 is TGTGCCAGCTCCGGATCGTCCCACAGGGGCTACGAGCAGTACTTC. The variable domain in full, completed from reference TRBV18 and TRBJ2-7, reads NAGVMQNPRHLVRRRGQEARLRCSPMKGHSHVYWYRQLPEEGLKFMVYLQKENIIDESGMPKERFSAEFPKEGPSILRIQQVVRGDSAAYFCASSGSSHRGYEQYFGPGTRLTVT.

The rearrangement links TRBV7-6 to TRBJ2-2; D gene uncertain. Trimming pared 4 bases from V and 7 bases from J, leaving 10 bases between. Germline CDR1 reads SGHVS; CDR2 reads FNYEAQ. The CDR3 has 13 amino acids. The CDR3 is CASSWGSRGELFF. For the CDR3, the DNA is TGTGCCAGCAGCTGGGGATCTCGCGGGGAGCTGTTTTTT.

The V gene is TRBV7-2, the J gene TRBJ1-2; D not resolved. The CDR3 loop spans 12 amino acids. CDR1 SGHTA and CDR2 FQGNSA come from the germline V gene. Trimming took off 6 bases at V and 4 bases at J, with 9 bases between the two ends. The CDR3 sequence: CASRPDTYGYTF. In DNA form, the CDR3 reads TGTGCCAGCAGACCCGACACCTATGGCTACACCTTC.

The CDR3 DNA reads TGTGCCAGTAGTCACAGGGTGGGTGAAAAACTGTTTTTT. It codes for CASSHRVGEKLFF. The chain uses TRBV19 and TRBJ1-4; weak D call: TRBD1 (6 bases). CDR1 and CDR2 (germline): LNHDA, SQIVND (reference sequence). The V gene lost 5 bases and the J gene lost 7 bases, with 11 bases spanning the gap. CDR3 size: 13 residues.

The chain joins TRBV11-3 to TRBJ2-2; D gene uncertain. The V gene's germline CDR1 is SGHNT and CDR2 YENEEA. V was cut by 6 bases and J by 5 bases, with 10 bases left in between. The CDR3 covers 13 residues. The CDR3 loop reads CASSRTLTGELFF. The CDR3 nucleotides read TGTGCCAGCAGTCGAACATTGACCGGGGAGCTGTTTTTT.

This clone was seen once. CDR3 DNA sequence: TGCGCCAGCAGCTTGGGGCCAGGGCGAACCGGGGCCAACGTCCTGACTTTC. As protein: CASSLGPGRTGANVLTF. The chain is built from TRBV5-1 and TRBJ2-6; D possibly corresponds to TRBD1 (5 bases). V was pared by 0 bases and J by 4 bases, with 14 bases between. Germline CDR1 SGHRS, CDR2 YFSETQ. The CDR3 runs 17 residues.